This paragraph covers one TCR beta chain sequence. Its target is not known. The CDR3 sequence is 14 residues long. With 5 bases clipped from V and 5 bases from J, the junction kept 4 bases outside the gene matches. The V gene's germline CDR1 is LNHDA and CDR2 SQIVND (reference sequence). The record originates from a study of cytomegalovirus exposure and HLA in healthy donors. Whole-study results and caveats: Later analysis reportedly placed an Asian-associated ancestry cluster below the roughly 700-donor mean in N-insertions.

The PCR had 60 Vbeta and 13 Jbeta primers. Assay used: immunoSEQ multiplex PCR; TCRdb lists only in-frame clones, some missing. The sample has 150,000 to 200,000 clones; over 70% are singletons. The TCR was taken from a man aged 40-50 years in good health and CMV-seropositive. J is TRBJ1-5 and V is TRBV19, with 9 bases that match TRBD1. Sequenced sample: PBMCs. In DNA form, the CDR3 reads TGTGCCAGTAGTCGGACAGGGGAGTATCAGCCCCAGCATTTT. The encoded protein is CASSRTGEYQPQHF.